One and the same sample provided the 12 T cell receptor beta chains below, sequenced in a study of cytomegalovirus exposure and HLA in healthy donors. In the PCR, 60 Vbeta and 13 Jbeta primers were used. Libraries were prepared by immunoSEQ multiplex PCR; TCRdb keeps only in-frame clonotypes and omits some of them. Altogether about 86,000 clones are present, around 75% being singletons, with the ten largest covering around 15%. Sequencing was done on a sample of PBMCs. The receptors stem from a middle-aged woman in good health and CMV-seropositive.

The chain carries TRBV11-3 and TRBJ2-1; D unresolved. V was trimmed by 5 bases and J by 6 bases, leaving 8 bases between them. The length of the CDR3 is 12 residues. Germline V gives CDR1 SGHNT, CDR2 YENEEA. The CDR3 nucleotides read TGTGCCAGCAGCGGCTACAGCAATGAGCAGTTCTTC. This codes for CASSGYSNEQFF.

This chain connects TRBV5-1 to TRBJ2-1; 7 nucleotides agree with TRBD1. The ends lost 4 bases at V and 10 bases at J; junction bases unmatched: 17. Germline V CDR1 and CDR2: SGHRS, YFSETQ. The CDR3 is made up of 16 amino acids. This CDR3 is CASSAEVGQWGGEQFF. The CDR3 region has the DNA TGCGCCAGCAGCGCAGAGGTGGGACAGTGGGGCGGGGAGCAGTTCTTC.

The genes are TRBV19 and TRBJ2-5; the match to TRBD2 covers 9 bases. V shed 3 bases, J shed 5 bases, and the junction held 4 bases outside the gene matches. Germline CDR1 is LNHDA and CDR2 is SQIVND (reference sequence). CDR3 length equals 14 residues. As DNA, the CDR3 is TGTGCCAGTAGTATCGCAGCGGGGGGTGAGACCCAGTACTTC. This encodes CASSIAAGGETQYF.

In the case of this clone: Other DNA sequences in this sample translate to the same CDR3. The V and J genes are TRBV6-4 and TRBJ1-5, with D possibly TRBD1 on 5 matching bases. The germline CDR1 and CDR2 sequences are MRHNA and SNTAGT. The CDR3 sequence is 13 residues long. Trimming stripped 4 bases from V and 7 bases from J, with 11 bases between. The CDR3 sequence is CASSVTGDQPQHF. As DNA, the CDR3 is TGTGCCAGCAGTGTAACGGGGGACCAGCCCCAGCATTTT.

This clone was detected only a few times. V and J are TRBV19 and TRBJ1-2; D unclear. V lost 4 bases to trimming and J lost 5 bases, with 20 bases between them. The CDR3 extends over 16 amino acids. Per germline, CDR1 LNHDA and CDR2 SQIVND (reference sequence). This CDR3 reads CASSTPQTRPVYGYTF. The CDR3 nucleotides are TGTGCCAGTAGTACTCCTCAGACACGACCTGTTTATGGCTACACCTTC.

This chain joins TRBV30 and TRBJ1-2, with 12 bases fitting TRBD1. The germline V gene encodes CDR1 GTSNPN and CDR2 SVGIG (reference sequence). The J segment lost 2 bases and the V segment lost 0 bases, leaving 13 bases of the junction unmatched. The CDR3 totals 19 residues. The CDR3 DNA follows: TGTGCCTGGAGTGTTCTGTATTATGGGACAGGGGGCTTGAACTATGGCTACACCTTC. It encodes CAWSVLYYGTGGLNYGYTF.

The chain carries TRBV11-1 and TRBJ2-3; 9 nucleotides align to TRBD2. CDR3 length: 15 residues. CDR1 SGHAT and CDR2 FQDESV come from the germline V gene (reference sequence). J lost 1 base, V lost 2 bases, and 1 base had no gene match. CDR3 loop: CASSLRTSGTDTQYF. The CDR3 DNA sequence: TGTGCCAGCAGCTTACGGACTAGCGGCACAGATACGCAGTATTTT.

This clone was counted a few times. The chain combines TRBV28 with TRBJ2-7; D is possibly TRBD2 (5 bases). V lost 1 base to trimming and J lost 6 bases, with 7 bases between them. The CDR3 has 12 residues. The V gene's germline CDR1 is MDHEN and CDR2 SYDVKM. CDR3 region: CASSLSGVEQYF. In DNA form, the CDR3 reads TGTGCCAGCAGTTTATCCGGGGTCGAGCAGTACTTC.

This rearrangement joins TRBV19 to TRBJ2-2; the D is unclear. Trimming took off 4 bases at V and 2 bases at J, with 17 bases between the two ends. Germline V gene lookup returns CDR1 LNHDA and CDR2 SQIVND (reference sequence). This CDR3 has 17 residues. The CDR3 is CASSKNGAARNTGELFF. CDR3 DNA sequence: TGTGCCAGTAGTAAAAATGGAGCCGCCCGTAACACCGGGGAGCTGTTTTTT. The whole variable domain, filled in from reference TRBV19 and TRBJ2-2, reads DGGITQSPKYLFRKEGQNVTLSCEQNLNHDAMYWYRQDPGQGLRLIYYSQIVNDFQKGDIAEGYSVSREKKESFPLTVTSAQKNPTAFYLCASSKNGAARNTGELFFGEGSRLTVL.

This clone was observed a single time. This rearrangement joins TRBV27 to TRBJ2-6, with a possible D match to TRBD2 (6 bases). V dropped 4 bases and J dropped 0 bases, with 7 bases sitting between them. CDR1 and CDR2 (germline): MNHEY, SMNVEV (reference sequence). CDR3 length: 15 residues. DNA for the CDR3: TGTGCCAGCAGTTCGGGAGTCTCTGGGGCCAACGTCCTGACTTTC. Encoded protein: CASSSGVSGANVLTF.

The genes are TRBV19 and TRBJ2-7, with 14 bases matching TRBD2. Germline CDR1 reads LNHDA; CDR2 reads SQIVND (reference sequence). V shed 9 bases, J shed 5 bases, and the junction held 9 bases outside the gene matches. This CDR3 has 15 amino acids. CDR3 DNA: TGTGCCAGCCTCCCGACTAGCGGGGGGGCCCACGAGCAGTACTTC. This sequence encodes CASLPTSGGAHEQYF.

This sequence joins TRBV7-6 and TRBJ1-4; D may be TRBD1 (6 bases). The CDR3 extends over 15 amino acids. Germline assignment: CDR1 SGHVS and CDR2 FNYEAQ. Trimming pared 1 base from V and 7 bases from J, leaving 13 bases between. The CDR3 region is CASSLGGRRSEKLFF. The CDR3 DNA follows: TGTGCCAGCAGCTTAGGGGGGCGTCGGAGTGAAAAACTGTTTTTT. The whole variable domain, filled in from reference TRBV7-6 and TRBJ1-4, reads GAGVSQSPRYKVTKRGQDVALRCDPISGHVSLYWYRQALGQGPEFLTYFNYEAQQDKSGLPNDRFSAERPEGSISTLTIQRTEQRDSAMYRCASSLGGRRSEKLFFGSGTQLSVL.